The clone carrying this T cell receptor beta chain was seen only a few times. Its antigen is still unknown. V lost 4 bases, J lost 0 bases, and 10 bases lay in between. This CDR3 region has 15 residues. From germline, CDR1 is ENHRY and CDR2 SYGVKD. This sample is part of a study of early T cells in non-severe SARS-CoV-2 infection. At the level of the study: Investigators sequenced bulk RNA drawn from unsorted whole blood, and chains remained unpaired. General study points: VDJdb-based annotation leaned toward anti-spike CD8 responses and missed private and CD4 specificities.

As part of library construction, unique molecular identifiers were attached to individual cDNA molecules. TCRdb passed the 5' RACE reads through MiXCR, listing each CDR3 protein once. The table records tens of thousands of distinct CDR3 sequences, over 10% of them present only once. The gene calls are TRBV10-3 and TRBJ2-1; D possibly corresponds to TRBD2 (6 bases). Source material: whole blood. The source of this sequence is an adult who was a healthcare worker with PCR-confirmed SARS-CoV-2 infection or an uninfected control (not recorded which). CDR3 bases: TGTGCCATCAGTGTAAGCGGGTTCTCCTACAATGAGCAGTTCTTC. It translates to CAISVSGFSYNEQFF.